This T cell receptor beta chain was profiled in a study of blood T cell repertoires in COVID-19. On the study more broadly: The United States, Italy and Spain provided the acute and convalescent COVID-19 samples. From T cells, B-cell-depleted T cells, or PBMCs came the material, which was cDNA or gDNA.

The V end was cut by 0 bases, the J end by 1 base, with 12 bases between. The germline CDR1 and CDR2 sequences are MGHRA and YSYEKL. This CDR3 contains 16 residues. In the source study's methods: Nucleated cell number was recorded as an estimate derived from reference gene primer amplification. Sequenced by immunoSEQ multiplex PCR; TCRdb stores in-frame clones only, minus some. The DNA was the basis for D and trimming; V, J and clone size are from that table. The sample comprises some 230,000 clones, roughly 85% of which are singletons, and around 1% rests with the top ten. This TCR was sampled from a man aged 35 to 55 with acute or convalescent COVID-19. V gene TRBV4-1 combines with J gene TRBJ1-2; D perhaps matches TRBD1 (5 bases). What was sequenced was peripheral blood. The CDR3 region is CASSQERAGINYGYTF. CDR3 bases: TGCGCCAGCAGCCAAGAAAGGGCAGGGATTAACTATGGCTACACCTTC.